Following are 17 T cell receptor beta chains from one sample sequenced in a study of blood T cells in healthy people across ages. A second roughly 6 to 12 cycle PCR used barcoded and J-beta primers. TCRdb used MiXCR to reprocess the 5' RACE reads, holding one entry per CDR3 protein. The table shows 600,000 to 900,000 distinct CDR3 sequences, with roughly 25% occurring only once. The same sample was also studied in work on T cells of mothers and their children.

Sequencing was done on a sample of blood. These receptors were obtained from a boy aged 10-17 years in good health.

V is TRBV6-6 and J is TRBJ1-4, with 9 nucleotides matching TRBD1. The germline CDR1 and CDR2 sequences are MNHNY and SVGAGI (reference sequence). The length of the CDR3 is 15 residues. Trimming at V came to 6 bases and at J to 8 bases, leaving 10 bases not matched to a gene. CDR3 sequence reads: CASRSTGGAIEKLFF. The CDR3 DNA is TGTGCCAGCAGATCTACAGGGGGCGCAATCGAAAAACTGTTTTTT.

This chain joins TRBV19 and TRBJ2-1; 9 bases are a match to TRBD2. Per the germline V gene, CDR1 is LNHDA and CDR2 is SQIVND (reference sequence). J lost 14 bases, V lost 8 bases, and 10 bases had no gene match. This CDR3 spans 12 amino acids. CDR3 nucleotides: TGTGCCAGTTCTCGCGGGGGGGCGGAGAAGTTCTTC. It codes for CASSRGGAEKFF.

This clonotype was counted between two and nine times. The V call is TRBV5-1, the J call TRBJ2-7; 8 bases fit TRBD1. The CDR3 consists of 15 residues. J was trimmed by 5 bases and V by 0 bases; bases with no gene match: 7. CDR1 SGHRS and CDR2 YFSETQ come from the germline V gene. The CDR3: CASSLVPGGNNEQYF. The CDR3 DNA sequence: TGCGCCAGCAGCTTGGTACCAGGGGGCAACAACGAGCAGTACTTC. The complete variable domain, with remaining parts taken from reference TRBV5-1 and TRBJ2-7, reads KAGVTQTPRYLIKTRGQQVTLSCSPISGHRSVSWYQQTPGQGLQFLFEYFSETQRNKGNFPGRFSGRQFSNSRSEMNVSTLELGDSALYLCASSLVPGGNNEQYFGPGTRLTVT.

This sequence joins TRBV7-9 and TRBJ2-3; D remains ambiguous. The CDR3 runs 14 residues. The V end lost 5 bases, the J end lost 2 bases, and 11 bases lay between the germline ends. CDR1 and CDR2 (germline): SEHNR, FQNEAQ (reference sequence). The CDR3 region is CASSPSGSTDTQYF. DNA of the CDR3: TGTGCCAGCAGCCCATCCGGTTCCACAGATACGCAGTATTTT.

This clonotype was detected a few times. The junction and the germline gene differ at one end; a read error may be behind it. The chain carries TRBV7-3 and TRBJ2-2; 12 bases map to TRBD2. CDR1 SGHTA and CDR2 FQGTGA come from the germline V gene. The CDR3 consists of 16 residues. The CDR3 sequence: CASSFQLAGGTGELFF. CDR3 nucleotide sequence: TGTGCCAGCAGCTTCCAACTAGCGGGGGGCACCGGGGAGCTGTTCTTT.

This clonotype was counted only a few times. V gene TRBV30 combines with J gene TRBJ2-2; D possibly matches TRBD1 or TRBD2 (5 bases each). The CDR3 covers 10 residues. The germline V gene encodes CDR1 GTSNPN and CDR2 SVGIG (reference sequence). V dropped 5 bases and J dropped 12 bases, with 10 bases sitting between them. CDR3 DNA: TGTGCCTGGGGGTGGGGACAGCTGTTTTTT. Protein sequence: CAWGWGQLFF.

The V and J genes are TRBV28 and TRBJ2-1; TRBD1 is a possible D gene (5 bases). The DNA end is more similar to TRBJ2-7, so the J call may be wrong. Germline lookup yields CDR1 MDHEN and CDR2 SYDVKM. The CDR3 covers 14 residues. In DNA form, the CDR3 reads TGTGCCAGCACCATGGCAGGGCGAGATTACGAGCAGTACTTC. Protein product: CASTMAGRDYEQYF.

This clonotype was counted a few times. The junction and the germline gene differ at one end; a read error may be behind it. V usage is TRBV29-1 and J usage is TRBJ2-7; TRBD1 aligns across 11 bases. The CDR3 length is 15 residues. CDR1 is SQVTM and CDR2 is ANQGSEA in the germline V gene. The CDR3 region is CSAEFPGQGGYEQYF. In nucleotides, the CDR3 is TGCAGCGCTGAATTTCCGGGACAGGGGGGCTACGAGCAGTACTTC.

There are a few counts of this clonotype. The chain couples TRBV5-1 to TRBJ2-3; 12 nucleotides agree with TRBD2. This CDR3 region has 20 residues. Per germline, CDR1 SGHRS and CDR2 YFSETQ. Trimming at V came to 1 base and at J to 6 bases, leaving 18 bases not matched to a gene. CDR3 in DNA: TGCGCCAGCAGCTTGTTCTCGACTAGCGGGGGTCCGCCATGGGTCGATACGCAGTATTTT. Amino acids: CASSLFSTSGGPPWVDTQYF.

The chain employs TRBV27 and TRBJ2-1; TRBD2 aligns across 7 bases. The CDR3 totals 14 residues. The V segment lost 6 bases and the J segment 6 bases; nucleotides outside the gene matches: 8. Germline V gene sequence: CDR1 MNHEY, CDR2 SMNVEV (reference sequence). CDR3 bases: TGTGCCAGCAGCGCGGGACTAACGCTCAATGAGCAGTTCTTC. Amino acid sequence: CASSAGLTLNEQFF.

This clonotype has a handful of counts. One junction end does not reproduce the germline sequence, and a read error may be involved. The V gene is TRBV7-2, the J gene TRBJ1-2; D remains unclear. The CDR3 totals 14 residues. Germline lookup yields CDR1 SGHTA and CDR2 FQGNSA. The CDR3 loop reads CASGLEPGSYGYTF. CDR3 DNA sequence: TGTGCCAGCGGCTTAGAACCGGGATCCTATGGCTACACCTTC.

This clonotype came up once. The gene calls are TRBV2 and TRBJ1-2; 8 bases line up with TRBD1. Germline CDR1 is SNHLY and CDR2 is FYNNEI. The CDR3 totals 15 residues. The ends lost 6 bases at V and 8 bases at J; junction bases unmatched: 14. The chain's CDR3 is CASRDPTGAPRGYTF. As DNA, the CDR3 is TGTGCCAGCAGGGACCCGACAGGGGCTCCGAGGGGCTACACCTTC.

Many counts were recorded for this clonotype. The chain joins TRBV6-5 to TRBJ2-5; 11 nucleotides match TRBD2. Germline CDR1 is MNHEY and CDR2 is SVGAGI. J gave up 4 bases and V 5 bases, and 6 bases lay outside the gene matches. The CDR3 runs 15 residues. The CDR3 DNA reads TGTGCCAGCAGTGCGCCACTAGCGGGGGTAGAGACCCAGTACTTC. This encodes CASSAPLAGVETQYF.

The chain recombines TRBV7-9 with TRBJ2-3; D possibly corresponds to TRBD2 (6 bases). The CDR3 sequence is 16 residues long. Germline V gives CDR1 SEHNR, CDR2 FQNEAQ (reference sequence). V was pared by 5 bases and J by 6 bases, with 21 bases between. CDR3 sequence reads: CASSAWDFSLVDTQYF. DNA for the CDR3: TGTGCCAGCAGCGCCTGGGACTTCTCCTTGGTGGATACGCAGTATTTT.

The chain combines TRBV10-3 with TRBJ2-5; D is undetermined. The germline V gene has CDR1 ENHRY and CDR2 SYGVKD. This CDR3 contains 13 residues. V was pared by 4 bases and J by 2 bases, with 8 bases between. The CDR3 DNA reads TGTGCCATCAGTGCCCCCGGGCAAGAGACCCAGTACTTC. Its protein product is CAISAPGQETQYF.

The chain is built from TRBV20-1 and TRBJ1-1; D is unresolved. CDR3 length equals 13 residues. The ends were cut back, 0 bases at V and 1 base at J, with 6 bases in the middle. Germline values: CDR1 DFQATT, CDR2 SNEGSKA (reference sequence). CDR3 sequence: CSARDEPNTEAFF. Written as DNA, the CDR3 is TGCAGTGCTAGAGATGAACCGAACACTGAAGCTTTCTTT.

This CDR3 reads CASSPQTSGGYTDTQYF. The DNA for the CDR3 is TGTGCCAGCAGCCCACAGACTAGCGGGGGATACACAGATACGCAGTATTTT. The V and J genes are TRBV12-3 or TRBV12-4 and TRBJ2-3; 12 bases are a match to TRBD2. This CDR3 region has 17 residues. V lost 6 bases and J lost 2; bases outside the gene matches: 9.